This T cell receptor beta chain is drawn from a study of naive and memory T cell subsets. CMV status came from CD4+ IFNgamma after overnight CMV lysate stimulation. The ends were cut back, 5 bases at V and 6 bases at J, with 13 bases in the middle. The CDR3 is made up of 14 amino acids. CDR1 MNHEY and CDR2 SMNVEV come from the germline V gene (reference sequence). Two oligonucleotides, mixed equimolar, formed the beta constant-region primer covering TRBC1 and TRBC2. TCRdb re-derived calls from the UMI-ligation and nested PCR reads in MiXCR, one entry per CDR3 protein. The sample records some 85,000 distinct CDR3 sequences, around 13% being singletons.

The TCR was taken from a human donor in good health. Input material: central memory CD4+ T cells from blood. The chain uses TRBV27 and TRBJ2-2; D perhaps matches TRBD2 (6 bases). The DNA for the CDR3 is TGTGCCAGCAGTACCCCGACTAGTCCCGGGGAGCTGTTTTTT. It is translated as CASSTPTSPGELFF.